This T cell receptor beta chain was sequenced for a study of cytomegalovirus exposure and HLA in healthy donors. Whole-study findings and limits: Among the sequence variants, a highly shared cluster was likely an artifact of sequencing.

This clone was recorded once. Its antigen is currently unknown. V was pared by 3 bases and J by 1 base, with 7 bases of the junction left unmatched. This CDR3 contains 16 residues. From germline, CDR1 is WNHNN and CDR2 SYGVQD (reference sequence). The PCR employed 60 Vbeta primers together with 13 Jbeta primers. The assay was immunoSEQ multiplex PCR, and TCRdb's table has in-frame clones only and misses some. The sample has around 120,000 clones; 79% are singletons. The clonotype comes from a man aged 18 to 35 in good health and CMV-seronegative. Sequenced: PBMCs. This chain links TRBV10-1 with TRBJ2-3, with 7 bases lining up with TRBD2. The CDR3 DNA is TGCGCCAGCAGTGAAAGACGGGAGGACGGCACAGATACGCAGTATTTT. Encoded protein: CASSERREDGTDTQYF.